The 17 T cell receptor beta chains in this list originate from one sample, sequenced in a study of cytomegalovirus exposure and HLA in healthy donors. 60 Vbeta and 13 Jbeta primers were used in PCR. Only in-frame clones appear in the TCRdb table, and some are missing; sequencing was by immunoSEQ multiplex PCR. The data hold 110,000 to 150,000 clones, with approximately 80% observed a single time. The sequencing sample was made of PBMCs. The receptors were gathered from a man between 35 and 55 years old in good health and CMV-seronegative.

The chain recombines TRBV27 with TRBJ2-4, with 12 nucleotides matching TRBD1. The CDR3 loop spans 16 amino acids. Per germline, CDR1 MNHEY and CDR2 SMNVEV (reference sequence). V lost 2 bases, J lost 7 bases, and 6 bases stayed unmatched. CDR3 DNA sequence: TGTGCCAGCAGTTTACAGGGACAGGGGGCTAGGAACATTCAGTACTTC. Amino acid sequence: CASSLQGQGARNIQYF.

The genes are TRBV5-1 and TRBJ2-4; a weak D match, TRBD1 (6 bases). Trimming removed 4 bases at V and 2 bases at J, with 13 bases between. CDR1 SGHRS and CDR2 YFSETQ come from the germline V gene. The CDR3 has 15 residues. The CDR3 protein is CASSPTGISKNIQYF. The CDR3 DNA follows: TGCGCCAGCAGCCCTACAGGGATATCCAAAAACATTCAGTACTTC.

This clone was detected once. CDR3 amino acids: CASSFYRGSAEAFF. The CDR3 nucleotides are TGTGCCAGCAGCTTTTACAGGGGGAGTGCTGAAGCTTTCTTT. The chain has TRBV5-5 and TRBJ1-1, with TRBD1 matching 8 bases. CDR1 and CDR2 (germline): SGHKS, YYEKEE (reference sequence). V gave up 2 bases and J gave up 6 bases; unmatched junction bases: 6. The CDR3 consists of 14 residues.

This chain joins TRBV6-5 and TRBJ2-3; 13 nucleotides line up with TRBD2. The CDR3 covers 15 residues. Germline assignment: CDR1 MNHEY and CDR2 SVGAGI. V was pared by 2 bases and J by 6 bases, with 2 bases of the junction left unmatched. CDR3 nucleotide sequence: TGTGCCAGCAGTTACACTAGCGGGGGGGCGGATACGCAGTATTTT. As protein: CASSYTSGGADTQYF.

About this clone: A read error may account for a junction end that differs from germline. The CDR3 DNA follows: TGTGCTAGCAGCTTAGCCAACCAGGGGGATGTGCAGTACTTC. This gives the protein CASSLANQGDVQYF. The V and J genes are TRBV7-7 and TRBJ2-5; 7 bases are shared with TRBD1. Germline-derived CDR1 and CDR2 are SSHAT and FNYEAQ (reference sequence). There are 14 residues in the CDR3.

This clone appeared a few times. The chain has TRBV27 and TRBJ1-1, with a weak D call TRBD1 (5 bases). Germline CDR1 reads MNHEY; CDR2 reads SMNVEV (reference sequence). V lost 8 bases to trimming and J lost 0 bases, with 16 bases between them. The CDR3 runs to 15 residues. This CDR3 reads CASSFPGSMNTEAFF. CDR3 nucleotide sequence: TGTGCCAGCTCCTTTCCAGGGTCCATGAACACTGAAGCTTTCTTT.

The J gene is TRBJ1-1, the V gene TRBV19, with a possible D match to TRBD1 (5 bases). The germline V gene has CDR1 LNHDA and CDR2 SQIVND (reference sequence). This CDR3 comprises 13 residues. Trimming pared 5 bases from V and 2 bases from J, leaving 9 bases between. DNA for the CDR3: TGTGCCAGTAGTCCGGGGGTTAACACTGAAGCTTTCTTT. This gives the protein CASSPGVNTEAFF.

The V gene is TRBV19, the J gene TRBJ2-7, with 7 bases that match TRBD1. CDR1 and CDR2 from the germline V gene are LNHDA and SQIVND (reference sequence). V lost 7 bases, J lost 2 bases, and 5 bases stayed unmatched. This CDR3 is built from 13 residues. Here the CDR3 reads CASTGTVAYEQYF. CDR3 DNA: TGTGCCAGTACCGGGACAGTTGCCTACGAGCAGTACTTC.

This clone was recorded once. The V call is TRBV6-5, the J call TRBJ2-2; the D gene is possibly TRBD1 (6 bases). This CDR3 contains 15 residues. Germline CDR1 and CDR2: MNHEY and SVGAGI. V dropped 6 bases and J dropped 5 bases, with 16 bases sitting between them. The CDR3 region is CASSLDRGETGELFF. DNA of the CDR3: TGTGCCAGCAGCTTGGACAGAGGGGAAACCGGGGAGCTGTTTTTT.

This clone was observed once. V is TRBV20-1 and J is TRBJ1-2, with D possibly TRBD1 on 6 matching bases. The CDR3 extends over 10 amino acids. V was clipped by 7 bases and J by 8 bases, with 11 bases between them. CDR1 and CDR2 from the germline V gene are DFQATT and SNEGSKA (reference sequence). CDR3: CSVGGLGYTF. The CDR3 DNA reads TGCAGTGTCGGGGGGCTCGGCTACACCTTC.

This chain joins TRBV6-6 and TRBJ1-3, with D unclear. Germline V gives CDR1 MNHNY, CDR2 SVGAGI (reference sequence). The CDR3 runs to 13 residues. V lost 6 bases to trimming and J lost 4 bases, with 10 bases between them. The CDR3 nucleotides read TGTGCCAGCAGCCCGACTGAGGGAAACACCATATATTTT. Its protein product is CASSPTEGNTIYF.

The rearrangement links TRBV15 to TRBJ2-2; unclear D gene. V lost 1 base to trimming and J lost 7 bases, with 4 bases between them. The CDR3 runs to 12 residues. From germline, CDR1 is LNHNV and CDR2 YYDKDF (reference sequence). For the CDR3, the DNA is TGTGCCACCAGCAGAGCGAGCGGGGAGCTGTTTTTT. This translates into CATSRASGELFF.

V and J are TRBV9 and TRBJ2-5; 8 bases line up with TRBD2. Germline CDR1 SGDLS, CDR2 YYNGEE. This CDR3 has 17 residues. The V segment lost 0 bases and the J segment 3 bases; nucleotides outside the gene matches: 10. This CDR3 reads CASSVDPAGGKKETQYF. The CDR3 region has the DNA TGTGCCAGCAGCGTAGACCCCGCGGGGGGAAAAAAAGAGACCCAGTACTTC.

The chain carries TRBV5-1 and TRBJ2-5, with D possibly being TRBD1 (6 bases). Germline assignment: CDR1 SGHRS and CDR2 YFSETQ. Trimming left V 4 bases short and J 3 bases short, with 13 bases between. The CDR3 sequence is 14 residues long. The DNA of the CDR3 is TGCGCCAGCAGCCCCGGACAGCCAAAAGAGACCCAGTACTTC. This sequence encodes CASSPGQPKETQYF.

The chain carries TRBV5-6 and TRBJ2-5; 8 nucleotides line up with TRBD1. Looked up from germline, CDR1 is SGHDT and CDR2 is YYEEEE. V was pared by 5 bases and J by 2 bases, with 11 bases of the junction left unmatched. There are 16 residues in the CDR3. The CDR3 protein is CASSRTGQILQETQYF. CDR3 coding DNA: TGTGCCAGCAGTAGGACAGGGCAAATTTTACAAGAGACCCAGTACTTC.

The chain has TRBV25-1 and TRBJ1-1; 9 bases fit TRBD1. V lost 5 bases to trimming and J lost 7 bases; unmatched junction nucleotides: 8. CDR3 length: 14 amino acids. The germline V gene encodes CDR1 MGHDK and CDR2 SYGVNS. For the CDR3, the DNA is TGTGCCAGCAGTCTACAGGGGGCGAAGAGTGAAGCTTTCTTT. Translating it yields CASSLQGAKSEAFF.

V usage is TRBV5-5 and J usage is TRBJ1-4; D ambiguous. The ends were cut back, 1 base at V and 3 bases at J, with 7 bases in the middle. This CDR3 has 14 residues. The germline V gene has CDR1 SGHKS and CDR2 YYEKEE (reference sequence). The CDR3 DNA sequence: TGTGCCAGCAGCTTGCGTCAGGCTAATGAAAAACTGTTTTTT. Translation gives CASSLRQANEKLFF.